One and the same sample provided the 27 T cell receptor beta chains below, sequenced in a study of T cell responses to AZD1222 COVID-19 vaccine. Here immunoSEQ multiplex PCR was the method, and the copy in TCRdb shows in-frame clones only, minus some. The sample yields 150,000 to 200,000 clones, over 80% seen once. The sequences come from peripheral blood, collected on day 0 of MenACWY control vaccination. The source is an adult in good health.

The V call is TRBV28, the J call TRBJ1-3; 9 nucleotides line up with TRBD1. V lost 8 bases and J lost 4; bases outside the gene matches: 9. Germline CDR1 MDHEN, CDR2 SYDVKM. The CDR3 totals 15 residues. Here the CDR3 DNA reads TGTGCCAGCCACGCCCCCGGGACAGGGGGAAACACCATATATTTT. This translates into CASHAPGTGGNTIYF.

The chain couples TRBV7-3 to TRBJ1-2, with D tentatively TRBD1 (5 bases). CDR3 length equals 15 residues. Germline assignment: CDR1 SGHTA and CDR2 FQGTGA. Trimming removed 5 bases at V and 7 bases at J, with 20 bases between. CDR3 coding DNA: TGTGCCAGCAGCGCAGGCCTTAGGGGCGGCGGTGGCTACACCTTC. Protein product: CASSAGLRGGGGYTF.

Only one count was recorded for this clone. This rearrangement joins TRBV5-3 to TRBJ2-2; 11 nucleotides match TRBD2. TRBV5-3 is annotated as an ORF whose role is uncertain. The V segment lost 4 bases and the J segment 4 bases; nucleotides outside the gene matches: 9. This CDR3 comprises 17 residues. The CDR3 region is CARSVPASGGLTGELFF. The CDR3 bases are TGTGCCAGAAGCGTCCCGGCTAGCGGGGGGCTCACCGGGGAGCTGTTTTTT.

The chain combines TRBV29-1 with TRBJ2-5; 10 nucleotides line up with TRBD1. Looked up from germline, CDR1 is SQVTM and CDR2 is ANQGSEA. The ends lost 6 bases at V and 5 bases at J; junction bases unmatched: 6. CDR3 size: 13 residues. Here the CDR3 DNA reads TGCAGCGTGGACAGGGGGAGTGGGGAGACCCAGTACTTC. This gives the protein CSVDRGSGETQYF. Full variable domain (rest looked up from reference TRBV29-1 and TRBJ2-5): SAVISQKPSRDICQRGTSLTIQCQVDSQVTMMFWYRQQPGQSLTLIATANQGSEATYESGFVIDKFPISRPNLTFSTLTVSNMSPEDSSIYLCSVDRGSGETQYFGPGTRLLVL.

This sequence joins TRBV28 and TRBJ1-4; D is unresolved. This CDR3 contains 12 residues. Germline lookup yields CDR1 MDHEN and CDR2 SYDVKM. The ends were cut back, 4 bases at V and 12 bases at J, with 12 bases in the middle. The CDR3 DNA reads as TGTGCCAGCAGTTCCGCCGGAGCCCAACTGTTTTTT. Protein product: CASSSAGAQLFF.

This chain links TRBV28 with TRBJ2-3, with 12 bases that match TRBD2. This CDR3 contains 14 residues. Trimming removed 5 bases from V and 6 bases from J; junction bases left unmatched: 3. Germline V lookup: CDR1 MDHEN, CDR2 SYDVKM. The CDR3 DNA follows: TGTGCCAGCAGTAGACTAGCGGGAGAGGATACGCAGTATTTT. Residues: CASSRLAGEDTQYF.

CDR3 region: CASSLQGHGYTF. CDR3 sequence (DNA): TGTGCCAGCAGTCTCCAGGGGCATGGCTACACCTTC. The rearrangement links TRBV28 to TRBJ1-2, with D possibly TRBD1 on 6 matching bases. CDR1 is MDHEN, CDR2 SYDVKM, per germline. The V end was cut by 5 bases, the J end by 6 bases, with 10 bases between. This CDR3 spans 12 amino acids.

The chain carries TRBV13 and TRBJ1-6; 9 bases agree with TRBD1. Trimming at V came to 0 bases and at J to 8 bases, leaving 2 bases not matched to a gene. The CDR3 is 15 residues long. The germline V gene has CDR1 PRHDT and CDR2 FYEKMQ (reference sequence). The CDR3 loop reads CASSLGRTGDSPLHF. In nucleotides, the CDR3 is TGTGCCAGCAGCTTAGGCCGGACAGGGGATTCACCCCTCCACTTT.

The chain couples TRBV7-8 to TRBJ1-5; possibly TRBD1 for D (5 bases). Germline assignment: CDR1 SGHVS and CDR2 FQNEAQ. Trimming stripped 1 base from V and 1 base from J, with 11 bases between. CDR3 length: 16 amino acids. CDR3 coding DNA: TGTGCCAGCAGCTTAGGTCCTCCAGGGAGCAATCAGCCCCAGCATTTT. Translation gives CASSLGPPGSNQPQHF.

The CDR3, as DNA: TGTGCCAGCAGCTTAATAGAGGGGGCGGCTGAAGCTTTCTTT. Its translation: CASSLIEGAAEAFF. The J gene is TRBJ1-1, the V gene TRBV7-3; the match to TRBD1 covers 7 bases. Germline trimming cut 1 base from V and 6 bases from J; bases unmatched to any gene: 5. Germline-derived CDR1 and CDR2 are SGHTA and FQGTGA. The CDR3 is 14 residues long.

This rearrangement joins TRBV6-6 to TRBJ1-5, with a possible D match to TRBD1 (6 bases). V gave up 6 bases and J gave up 1 base, with 13 bases separating them. The CDR3 spans 15 residues. Germline values: CDR1 MNHNY, CDR2 SVGAGI (reference sequence). The CDR3 sequence: CASSLRGRSNQPQHF. CDR3 in DNA: TGTGCCAGCAGCCTCAGGGGCAGAAGCAATCAGCCCCAGCATTTT.

The CDR3 reads CASSPWEYTDTQYF. In DNA form, the CDR3 reads TGTGCCAGCAGCCCCTGGGAATACACAGATACGCAGTATTTT. The chain employs TRBV9 and TRBJ2-3, with no clear D. Germline-derived CDR1 and CDR2 are SGDLS and YYNGEE. V lost 4 bases and J 2 bases, leaving 11 bases between the germline ends. CDR3 size: 14 residues.

The chain is built from TRBV29-1 and TRBJ2-1; possibly TRBD2 for D (6 bases). Germline CDR1 is SQVTM and CDR2 is ANQGSEA. V was clipped by 1 base and J by 0 bases, with 13 bases between them. This CDR3 is built from 16 residues. In DNA form, the CDR3 reads TGCAGCGTTGAAGGAGGGTTGCGGGGCTCCTACAATGAGCAGTTCTTC. Translated, it gives CSVEGGLRGSYNEQFF.

This clone has a single count. The genes are TRBV19 and TRBJ2-1, with a possible D match to TRBD2 (5 bases). This CDR3 is built from 12 residues. Germline CDR1 and CDR2: LNHDA and SQIVND (reference sequence). V lost 1 base and J lost 10, with 8 bases in between. The CDR3 reads CASSIGGLEQFF. The CDR3 DNA follows: TGTGCCAGTAGTATAGGAGGGCTGGAGCAGTTCTTC.

CDR3 sequence reads: CATSGSAYEQYF. CDR3 nucleotide sequence: TGTGCCACCAGCGGCAGCGCCTACGAGCAGTACTTC. The chain combines TRBV15 with TRBJ2-7; no clear D. The CDR3 sequence is 12 residues long. Germline V CDR1 and CDR2: LNHNV, YYDKDF (reference sequence). The V gene lost 5 bases and the J gene lost 2 bases, with 7 bases spanning the gap.

The chain carries TRBV29-1 and TRBJ2-5, with D tentatively TRBD1 (7 bases). V dropped 3 bases and J dropped 2 bases, with 10 bases sitting between them. The germline gives CDR1 SQVTM, CDR2 ANQGSEA. The CDR3 covers 13 residues. The CDR3 DNA is TGCAGCGTTGAGGGGGGACAGCAAGAGACCCAGTACTTC. Amino acids: CSVEGGQQETQYF.

The V and J genes are TRBV7-3 and TRBJ2-1; TRBD2 agrees at 10 bases. V lost 2 bases to trimming and J lost 5 bases; unmatched junction nucleotides: 6. Germline CDR1 and CDR2: SGHTA and FQGTGA. This CDR3 has 16 amino acids. The CDR3 DNA follows: TGTGCCAGCAGCTTAGGGCTAGCGGGGGTTAACAATGAGCAGTTCTTC. This translates into CASSLGLAGVNNEQFF.

J is TRBJ1-2 and V is TRBV4-1, with 8 nucleotides matching TRBD1. CDR1 and CDR2 (germline): MGHRA, YSYEKL. CDR3 length: 15 amino acids. V lost 3 bases to trimming and J lost 4 bases; unmatched junction nucleotides: 7. CDR3 nucleotides: TGCGCCAGCAGCCACGACAGGGGAACGAGCTATGGCTACACCTTC. Protein sequence: CASSHDRGTSYGYTF.

This clone has only a few counts. The chain is built from TRBV28 and TRBJ1-5; no clear D. The length of the CDR3 is 12 residues. Trimming left V 3 bases short and J 2 bases short, with 2 bases between. Germline-derived CDR1 and CDR2 are MDHEN and SYDVKM. The CDR3 DNA is TGTGCCAGCAGTTTGGGCAATCAGCCCCAGCATTTT. It translates to CASSLGNQPQHF.

DNA for the CDR3: TGTGCCAGTAGTGGCATGCGGGCAGATACGCAGTATTTT. This translates into CASSGMRADTQYF. The J gene is TRBJ2-3, the V gene TRBV19; D may be TRBD2 (5 bases). The germline V gene has CDR1 LNHDA and CDR2 SQIVND (reference sequence). The CDR3 is made up of 13 amino acids. The V and J ends lost 5 bases and 4 bases respectively, with 10 bases between them.

The chain couples TRBV19 to TRBJ2-1; D is uncertain. CDR1 is LNHDA, CDR2 SQIVND, per germline (reference sequence). The V end was cut by 3 bases, the J end by 4 bases, with 7 bases between. The CDR3 is 13 amino acids. CDR3 nucleotide sequence: TGTGCCAGTAGTATTGGGCGGTACAATGAGCAGTTCTTC. Its protein is CASSIGRYNEQFF.

V and J are TRBV15 and TRBJ2-1; a weak D match, TRBD2 (7 bases). The CDR3 is 14 residues long. CDR1 and CDR2 (germline): LNHNV, YYDKDF (reference sequence). Trimming left V 8 bases short and J 7 bases short, with 18 bases between. The CDR3 loop reads CATSRGASMNEQFF. In DNA, the CDR3 is TGTGCCACCTCACGGGGGGCCAGTATGAATGAGCAGTTCTTC. The full variable domain, with the rest looked up from reference TRBV15 and TRBJ2-1, is DAMVIQNPRYQVTQFGKPVTLSCSQTLNHNVMYWYQQKSSQAPKLLFHYYDKDFNNEADTPDNFQSRRPNTSFCFLDIRSPGLGDTAMYLCATSRGASMNEQFFGPGTRLTVL.

This chain connects TRBV19 to TRBJ1-5, with TRBD1 matching 9 bases. There are 15 residues in the CDR3. CDR1 and CDR2 from the germline V gene are LNHDA and SQIVND (reference sequence). Trimming at V came to 3 bases and at J to 6 bases, leaving 6 bases not matched to a gene. CDR3 nucleotides: TGTGCCAGTAGTATCAGGACAGGGGATGGTCAGCCCCAGCATTTT. Protein product: CASSIRTGDGQPQHF.

The chain uses TRBV30 and TRBJ1-5, with a possible D match to TRBD1 (5 bases). The CDR3 loop spans 15 amino acids. Germline CDR1 GTSNPN, CDR2 SVGIG (reference sequence). Deletions cut 4 bases from V and 9 bases from J, with 22 bases between. The CDR3 loop reads CAWKDAGPVTGPQHF. CDR3 sequence (DNA): TGTGCCTGGAAGGATGCGGGTCCCGTTACAGGGCCCCAGCATTTT.

The V and J genes are TRBV7-9 and TRBJ2-1; 16 bases map to TRBD2. Germline V gene sequence: CDR1 SEHNR, CDR2 FQNEAQ (reference sequence). J lost 8 bases, V lost 5 bases, and 3 bases had no gene match. The CDR3 loop spans 15 amino acids. The CDR3 DNA follows: TGTGCCAGCAGCGGGGGACTAGCGGGAGGGCATGAGCAGTTCTTC. Translation gives CASSGGLAGGHEQFF.

V and J are TRBV6-5 and TRBJ2-2; D is possibly TRBD2 (5 bases). Germline V CDR1 and CDR2: MNHEY, SVGAGI. This CDR3 contains 15 residues. V was cut by 0 bases and J by 5 bases, with 10 bases left in between. DNA for the CDR3: TGTGCCAGCAGTTACTCTTCCGGGGAGACCGGGGAGCTGTTTTTT. Its translation: CASSYSSGETGELFF.

The rearrangement links TRBV7-9 to TRBJ1-1; 8 bases are shared with TRBD1. CDR3 length equals 13 residues. Germline loops: CDR1 SEHNR, CDR2 FQNEAQ (reference sequence). Trimming at V came to 4 bases and at J to 3 bases, leaving 1 base not matched to a gene. The CDR3 DNA sequence: TGTGCCAGCAGCTACAGGGGGGACACTGAAGCTTTCTTT. Translated, it gives CASSYRGDTEAFF.